This T cell receptor beta chain was sequenced in a study of T cell responses to AZD1222 COVID-19 vaccine (dated by TCRdb to the early 2020s). Context from the whole study: AZD1222 recipients given second doses at about 4 weeks or at about 12 weeks were pooled, since spike-specific TCR depth and breadth were not found to differ between the two schedules. TCR sequencing covered roughly 230 trial participants: 207 given two doses of AZD1222 and 26 given two doses of MenACWY control vaccine. Enrollment into the trials was organized by age into subgroups of 18-55, 56-69 and 70-plus years, and those subgroups contained roughly 160, 29 and 62 TCR-sequenced participants, respectively. Overall study outcomes, separate from this receptor: Only 5 to 7 AZD1222 recipients were SARS-CoV-2 seropositive at baseline, limiting conclusions about previously exposed vaccinees. The 56-69-year group was small, and its depth increase did not reach significance, likely because of low power. Most participants were white British and females outnumbered males, and the authors suggested that clonal diversity may have been underestimated. Reportedly, close to half of the unique spike-specific TCRs recognized epitopes lying outside the regions that are mutated in the B.1.351 and B.1.1.7 variants. The whole spike protein was spanned by vaccine-associated CD4 TCRs, and dominant responses were seen in regions 160-218 and 743-854. Because no day 14 peak-response samples were available, repertoires were characterized only after the peak T cell response. After two AZD1222 doses, both the breadth and the depth of spike-specific TCRs were significantly higher than at day 0 and than in MenACWY recipients.

The CDR3 regions of human TCRbeta chains were analyzed by immunosequencing. Regarding the original processing steps: Repertoire TCRs were matched against a reference library of SARS-CoV-2-specific TCRs generated with the MIRA antigen-specificity platform. Breadth meant the fraction of unique TCRs that were SARS-CoV-2-associated, whereas depth meant the fraction of total T cells that were SARS-CoV-2-associated. Using the MIRA data, every spike-specific TCR was mapped to the spike region that the TCR reacted to and assigned to either a CD4 or a CD8 class. Log10-transformed breadth and depth values were compared by one-way ANOVA with Sidak's multiple comparisons tests. TCRdb's version of the immuneACCESS table is confined to in-frame rearrangements and falls short of the full clone set. An unresolved V gene accounts for under half of the shortfall where checked; the remainder is of unknown origin. That table is the source of V, J and clone size, and D and trimming were worked out from the DNA. Recorded for this sample are nearly 90,000 clones; nearly 90% of them occurred a single time. Clones ranked in the top ten supply roughly 5.2% of the sample.

Taken with the paper, the label for time point translates to: baseline before first vaccination. Vaccinee samples came from UK trials COV001 and COV002, including a single-blind randomized controlled phase 2/3 trial of AZD1222 (ChAdOx1 nCoV-19) in healthy adults. Trial participant PBMC samples were collected at day 0 and day 28 after the second dose for TCRbeta chain sequencing. From cysteine to phenylalanine, the CDR3 is 12 amino acids long. Only the CDR3 region is kept as DNA, spanning 36 bases read in frame from base 1. The junction carries 6 bases between V and J, which are trimmed by 6 bases and 4 bases respectively. CDR1 is given as KGHDR and CDR2 as SFDVKD, both from the germline V gene. Comment on this clone: Its cognate antigen has yet to be identified. No base quality values were provided; no much bigger clone lies one nucleotide off.

The rearrangement joined TRBV24-1 to TRBJ2-1, with the D gene uncertain. The sequence was obtained from an adult in good health. The sample here was peripheral blood, taken on day 0 of AZD1222 vaccination. For the CDR3, the sequence is CATSLGYNEQFF. In nucleotide form, the sequence is TGTGCCACCAGTTTGGGATACAATGAGCAGTTCTTC.